Listed here are 29 T cell receptor beta chains from one sample, sequenced in a study of glioma-infiltrating T cells (dated by TCRdb to about 2016). Instrument used: Illumina MiSeq. TCR alpha and beta CDR3 regions were amplified with the iRepertoire nested amplicon-rescue multiplex PCR (arm-PCR) platform from RNA. TCRdb reworked the public reads: Q25 trimming with fastp, MiXCR clone assembly, productive beta chains retained. Rows merge per CDR3 protein into single entries with the most common DNA and genes. The sample has 300,000 to 450,000 distinct CDR3 sequences on record, around 38% of them singletons. Together, the top ten hold around 12% of the sample. The sample taken for sequencing was glioma tissue, nonneoplastic brain tissue, or PBMCs (not recorded which). These receptors all come from a human donor with low-grade glioma or glioblastoma, undergoing nonglioma brain surgery, or in good health (not recorded which).

Remarks on this clonotype: A much more abundant neighbour one base away suggests this may be a read error. The chain carries TRBV7-2 and TRBJ2-1; 11 bases are shared with TRBD2. Trimming took 3 bases from V and 10 from J; bases not matched to a gene: 8. Germline-derived CDR1 and CDR2 are SGHTA and FQGNSA. The CDR3 consists of 15 residues. The CDR3 sequence is CASSFGTSGSYEQFF. The CDR3, as DNA: TGTGCCAGCAGCTTCGGGACTAGCGGCTCCTACGAGCAGTTCTTC.

This chain joins TRBV4-2 and TRBJ2-7; D is possibly TRBD1 or TRBD2 (6 bases each). This CDR3 is 17 amino acids long. Per germline, CDR1 LGHNA and CDR2 YNFKEQ. V dropped 0 bases and J dropped 4 bases, with 19 bases sitting between them. The CDR3 loop reads CASSQDRRGALRYEQYF. CDR3 coding DNA: TGTGCCAGCAGCCAAGATCGAAGGGGGGCTTTGAGATACGAGCAGTACTTC.

As concerns this clonotype: Sequence at one end of the junction differs from germline and may be a read error. This chain joins TRBV7-2 and TRBJ1-1, with D perhaps TRBD1 (5 bases). Germline-derived CDR1 and CDR2 are SGHTA and FQGNSA. The CDR3 length is 14 residues. The CDR3 spells CASSQTRRGTGAFF. CDR3 DNA sequence: TGTGCCAGCAGCCAGACAAGGCGGGGCACTGGAGCTTTCTTT. The variable domain in full, with the rest retrieved from reference TRBV7-2 and TRBJ1-1, is GAGVSQSPSNKVTEKGKDVELRCDPISGHTALYWYRQSLGQGLEFLIYFQGNSAPDKSGLPSDRFSAERTGGSVSTLTIQRTQQEDSAVYLCASSQTRRGTGAFFGQGTRLTVV.

CDR3 sequence: CASSLPGQGYTEAFF. The DNA of the CDR3 is TGTGCCAGCAGCCTACCGGGACAGGGTTACACTGAAGCTTTCTTT. The gene calls are TRBV5-4 and TRBJ1-1, with TRBD1 matching over 9 bases. Germline loops: CDR1 SGHNT, CDR2 YYREEE (reference sequence). This CDR3 spans 15 amino acids. Trimming cost V 4 bases and J 3 bases; bases outside gene matches: 7.

This clonotype was found many times. This chain connects TRBV20-1 to TRBJ2-3, with 11 bases that match TRBD2. Germline trimming cut 0 bases from V and 8 bases from J; bases unmatched to any gene: 7. Germline CDR1 reads DFQATT; CDR2 reads SNEGSKA (reference sequence). This CDR3 is 15 amino acids long. The CDR3, as DNA: TGCAGTGCTAGAGATCTACTAGCGGGAGCGGGTACGCAGTATTTT. Translation gives CSARDLLAGAGTQYF.

This clonotype was seen a few times. The J gene is TRBJ2-1, the V gene TRBV5-4, with TRBD1 matching 9 bases. V trimming: 4 bases; J trimming: 3 bases; junction bases outside the gene matches: 5. CDR1 and CDR2 (germline): SGHNT, YYREEE (reference sequence). The CDR3 runs 15 residues. The CDR3 coding sequence is TGTGCCAGCAGCACGACAGGGGGAATCTACAATGAGCAGTTCTTC. It is translated as CASSTTGGIYNEQFF.

This clonotype was counted a few times. The chain carries TRBV28 and TRBJ2-1; 11 nucleotides line up with TRBD2. J was trimmed by 4 bases and V by 4 bases; bases with no gene match: 6. The CDR3 is made up of 16 amino acids. Germline V gene sequence: CDR1 MDHEN, CDR2 SYDVKM. The DNA of the CDR3 is TGTGCCAGCAGTTCGCCCGGGACTAGCGGATACAATGAGCAGTTCTTC. Translated, it gives CASSSPGTSGYNEQFF.

This clonotype showed up many times. The CDR3 DNA follows: TGTGCCAGCAAAAGAGGGGGCGACCAGCCCCAGCATTTT. It translates to CASKRGGDQPQHF. The J gene is TRBJ1-5, the V gene TRBV6-1; 7 bases agree with TRBD1. The CDR3 extends over 13 amino acids. V shed 7 bases, J shed 7 bases, and the junction held 7 bases outside the gene matches. Germline V gives CDR1 MNHNS, CDR2 SASEGT.

J is TRBJ2-7 and V is TRBV6-5; D is unresolved. Germline CDR1 and CDR2: MNHEY and SVGAGI. The CDR3 sequence is 15 residues long. Trimming removed 6 bases from V and 3 bases from J, with 18 bases in between. The CDR3 DNA follows: TGTGCCAGCAGCTTTTGGCATAGTTTTTACTACGAGCAGTACTTC. This codes for CASSFWHSFYYEQYF.

About this clonotype: This clone may be a read error of a much larger clone one base away. The V gene is TRBV20-1, the J gene TRBJ1-1, with D unresolved. CDR1 DFQATT and CDR2 SNEGSKA come from the germline V gene (reference sequence). Trimming removed 6 bases at V and 0 bases at J, with 8 bases between. The CDR3 sequence is 12 residues long. CDR3 in DNA: TGCAGTGCCTGGGTCATGAACACTGAAGCTTTCTTT. Protein sequence: CSAWVMNTEAFF.

As for this clonotype: This may arise from a read error, as a much more abundant clone is one base away. The chain joins TRBV27 to TRBJ2-7; D not resolved. CDR1 and CDR2 (germline): MNHEY, SMNVEV (reference sequence). The CDR3 is made up of 15 amino acids. This chain's CDR3 is CVSSLVGFSSYEQYF. The DNA of the CDR3 is TGTGTCAGCAGTTTGGTAGGGTTTAGCTCCTACGAGCAGTACTTC.

Turning to this clonotype: This may come from a read error, since a much larger clone is one base off. The conserved phenylalanine or tryptophan is not found at the CDR3 terminus, so this likely reflects a read error. The CDR3 sequence is CATSLRTGPPVNQPQHL. Written as DNA, the CDR3 is TGTGCCACCAGCCTAAGGACAGGGCCGCCCGTCAATCAGCCCCAGCATTTG. The rearrangement uses TRBV15 and TRBJ1-5, with 8 nucleotides matching TRBD1. The junction had 12 bases not matched to a gene; V was cut back by 5 bases and J by 3 bases. Germline CDR1 and CDR2: LNHNV and YYDKDF (reference sequence). There are 17 residues in the CDR3.

This clonotype was seen at least ten times. V is TRBV20-1 and J is TRBJ1-2, with no clear D. V was cut by 3 bases and J by 4 bases, with 15 bases left in between. CDR1 and CDR2 from the germline V gene are DFQATT and SNEGSKA (reference sequence). This CDR3 region has 14 residues. The CDR3 reads CSASRPSWPYGYTF. The DNA of the CDR3 is TGCAGTGCTAGTCGTCCGTCGTGGCCCTATGGCTACACCTTC.

There are many counts of this clonotype. The rearrangement joins TRBV20-1 to TRBJ2-7; tentative D call: TRBD2 (6 bases). The germline V gene encodes CDR1 DFQATT and CDR2 SNEGSKA (reference sequence). V was shortened by 1 base and J by 6 bases, with 13 bases between the two germline ends. This CDR3 comprises 13 residues. CDR3 in amino acids: CSARGQGGLEQYF. CDR3 nucleotides: TGCAGTGCTAGAGGTCAGGGAGGCCTCGAGCAGTACTTC.

V usage is TRBV12-3 or TRBV12-4 and J usage is TRBJ2-2, with 7 bases matching TRBD2. The J segment lost 4 bases and the V segment lost 3 bases, leaving 5 bases of the junction unmatched. This CDR3 region has 15 residues. The CDR3 DNA reads TGTGCCAGCAGTTTTTGGGGGGGTAGCACCGGGGAGCTGTTTTTT. It is translated as CASSFWGGSTGELFF.

Note on this clonotype: One end of the junction fails to match germline, which may point to a read error. This chain uses TRBV4-1 with TRBJ2-3; the D is unclear. The germline gives CDR1 MGHRA, CDR2 YSYEKL. The CDR3 runs to 11 residues. DNA for the CDR3: TGCGTCAGCAGCCTTGCAGATACGCAGTATTTT. Translating it yields CVSSLADTQYF.

The genes are TRBV7-3 and TRBJ2-1, with unresolved D. CDR3 length: 14 residues. Germline assignment: CDR1 SGHTA and CDR2 FQGTGA. Deletions cut 5 bases from V and 4 bases from J, with 12 bases between. The CDR3 DNA reads TGTGCCAGCAGCCCCCGGGCCCCATACAATGAGCAGTTCTTC. Its translation is CASSPRAPYNEQFF. Combining the CDR3 with reference TRBV7-3 and TRBJ2-1 gives the whole variable domain GAGVSQTPSNKVTEKGKYVELRCDPISGHTALYWYRQSLGQGPEFLIYFQGTGAADDSGLPNDRFFAVRPEGSVSTLKIQRTERGDSAVYLCASSPRAPYNEQFFGPGTRLTVL.

Points on this clonotype: Given a much more abundant clone one base away, this may be a read error. This sequence joins TRBV6-2 or TRBV6-3 and TRBJ2-1; D uncertain. CDR3 length: 11 residues. Trimming cost V 8 bases and J 7 bases, with 9 bases left between them. Germline V gives CDR1 MNHEY, CDR2 SVGEGT. CDR3 DNA sequence: TGTGCCAGCTCGACTGATAATGAGCAGTTCTTC. Translated: CASSTDNEQFF.

This clonotype has at least ten counts. The chain combines TRBV7-2 with TRBJ2-3, with a possible D match to TRBD2 (5 bases). The germline V gene encodes CDR1 SGHTA and CDR2 FQGNSA. The CDR3 is made up of 17 amino acids. The germline V and J ends were trimmed by 3 bases and 2 bases, with 18 bases remaining between them. The CDR3 reads CASSFNQRSDPTDTQYF. Here the CDR3 DNA reads TGTGCCAGCAGCTTCAACCAGCGGAGCGATCCCACAGATACGCAGTATTTT.

Turning to this clonotype: The missing conserved phenylalanine or tryptophan at the end of this CDR3 makes a read error likely. The chain links TRBV7-6 to TRBJ2-7, with D tentatively TRBD1 (6 bases). The V gene's germline CDR1 is SGHVS and CDR2 FNYEAQ. The V end lost 0 bases, the J end lost 1 base, and 10 bases lay between the germline ends. There are 15 residues in the CDR3. CDR3 in DNA: TGTGCCAGCAGCTTAGCCGGGACATCATCCTACGAGCAGTACCTC. Amino acids: CASSLAGTSSYEQYL.

Worth noting for this clonotype: This clone may be a read error of a much larger clone one base away. The V call is TRBV20-1, the J call TRBJ1-6; D is unresolved. This CDR3 contains 14 residues. Germline CDR1 is DFQATT and CDR2 is SNEGSKA (reference sequence). V lost 1 base to trimming and J lost 5 bases, with 9 bases between them. The CDR3 DNA reads as TGCAGTGCTAGAGTCATTGGGAATAATTCACCCCTCCACTTT. Its translation is CSARVIGNNSPLHF.

V usage is TRBV19 and J usage is TRBJ2-1; 11 bases line up with TRBD1. CDR3 length equals 15 residues. Germline V CDR1 and CDR2: LNHDA, SQIVND (reference sequence). After removal of 9 bases from V and 7 bases from J, the junction contained 11 bases not matched to a gene. The CDR3: CASRKGTGGGNEQFF. DNA of the CDR3: TGTGCCAGCAGGAAGGGGACAGGGGGGGGAAATGAGCAGTTCTTC.

In its sample, this clonotype was seen many times. This chain connects TRBV6-2 or TRBV6-3 to TRBJ2-2; D might be TRBD1 or TRBD2, each matching 5 bases. The CDR3 totals 14 residues. The V gene lost 7 bases and the J gene lost 6 bases, with 15 bases spanning the gap. Germline assignment: CDR1 MNHEY and CDR2 SVGEGT. The CDR3 protein is CASIHGQGPGELFF. Here the CDR3 DNA reads TGTGCCAGCATCCACGGGCAGGGACCCGGGGAGCTGTTTTTT.

This clonotype turned up a few times. The V call is TRBV5-1, the J call TRBJ2-5; D possibly uses TRBD1 or TRBD2 (5 bases each). Germline CDR1 and CDR2: SGHRS and YFSETQ. The length of the CDR3 is 15 residues. V lost 5 bases, J lost 5 bases, and 19 bases lay in between. CDR3 DNA sequence: TGCGCCAGCAGGAAATGGAGTGGGGGTGAGGAGACCCAGTACTTC. Its protein product is CASRKWSGGEETQYF.

Note on this clonotype: A read error is possible here, since a much larger clone lies one base away. The chain carries TRBV6-2 or TRBV6-3 and TRBJ2-7; 8 bases fit TRBD1. Germline assignment: CDR1 MNHEY and CDR2 SVGEGT. The CDR3 totals 14 residues. The CDR3 reads CASSHGQGAYKQYF. In DNA, the CDR3 is TGTGCCAGCAGTCACGGACAGGGAGCCTACAAGCAGTACTTC.

This clonotype occurred a few times. The V gene is TRBV2, the J gene TRBJ1-5; no definite D call. CDR1 is SNHLY, CDR2 FYNNEI, per germline. Trimming took 7 bases from V and 2 from J, leaving 15 bases between them. There are 15 residues in the CDR3. The CDR3 bases are TGTGCCAGCACCCGTCTGGGAGTGGGCAATCAGCCCCAGCATTTT. Translated: CASTRLGVGNQPQHF.

Points on this clonotype: A much larger clone differs by one base, so this may be a read error. V is TRBV6-5 and J is TRBJ2-3; no firm D call. Looked up from germline, CDR1 is MNHEY and CDR2 is SVGAGI. Trimming took off 2 bases at V and 2 bases at J, with 5 bases between the two ends. This CDR3 contains 13 residues. CDR3 DNA sequence: TGTGCCAGCAGTTACCGGACCACAGATACGCAGTATTTT. This codes for CASSYRTTDTQYF.

This clonotype was found many times. The CDR3 nucleotides read TGTGCCAGCAGTTTCGGGGGCGGGATGAACACTGAAGCTTTCTTT. Translated: CASSFGGGMNTEAFF. V gene TRBV5-4 combines with J gene TRBJ1-1; maybe TRBD1 (6 bases). CDR1 is SGHNT and CDR2 is YYREEE in the germline V gene (reference sequence). The length of the CDR3 is 15 residues. Trimming took off 5 bases at V and 0 bases at J, with 14 bases between the two ends.

The CDR3 here is CSAKRTGTGGYGYTF. The CDR3 DNA is TGCAGTGCTAAAAGAACCGGGACAGGGGGTTATGGCTACACCTTC. V and J are TRBV20-1 and TRBJ1-2, with 11 bases that match TRBD1. Trimming at V came to 4 bases and at J to 5 bases, leaving 9 bases not matched to a gene. The CDR3 length is 15 residues. Looked up from germline, CDR1 is DFQATT and CDR2 is SNEGSKA (reference sequence).